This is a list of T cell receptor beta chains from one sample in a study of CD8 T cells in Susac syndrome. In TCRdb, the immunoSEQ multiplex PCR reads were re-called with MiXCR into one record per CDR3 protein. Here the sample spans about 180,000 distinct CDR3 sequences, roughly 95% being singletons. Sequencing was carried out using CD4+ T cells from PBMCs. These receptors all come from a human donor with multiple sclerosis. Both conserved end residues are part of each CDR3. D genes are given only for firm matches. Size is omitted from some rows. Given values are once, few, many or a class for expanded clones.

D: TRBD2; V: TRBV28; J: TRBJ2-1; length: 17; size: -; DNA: TGTGCCACCCAACTCCCGCTAGCGGGGGGTTTTGACAATGAGCAGTTCTTC; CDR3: CATQLPLAGGFDNEQFF
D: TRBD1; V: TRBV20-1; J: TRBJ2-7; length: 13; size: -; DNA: TGCAGTGCGCGTCAGACAGGGTTGCACGAGCAGTACTTC; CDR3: CSARQTGLHEQYF
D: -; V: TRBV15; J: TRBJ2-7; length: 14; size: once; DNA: TGTGCCACCAGCAGGAGCCACGGGGGTTACGAGCAGTACTTC; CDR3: CATSRSHGGYEQYF
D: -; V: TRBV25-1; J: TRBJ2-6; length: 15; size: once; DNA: TGTGCCAGCATCTCTGCCGGATTAGGGGCCAACGTCCTGACTTTC; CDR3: CASISAGLGANVLTF
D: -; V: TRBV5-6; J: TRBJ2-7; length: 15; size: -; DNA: TGTGCCAGCAGCTTGGTGGCACCTAAGACCTACGAGCAGTACTTC; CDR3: CASSLVAPKTYEQYF
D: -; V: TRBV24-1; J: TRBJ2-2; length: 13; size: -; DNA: TGTGCCACCAGTCCCTCATACACCGGGGAGCTGTTTTTT; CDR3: CATSPSYTGELFF
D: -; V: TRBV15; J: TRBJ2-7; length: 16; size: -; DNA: TGTGCCACCAGCGACCATATAGGTTCGGGATCCTACGAGCAGTACTTC; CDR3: CATSDHIGSGSYEQYF
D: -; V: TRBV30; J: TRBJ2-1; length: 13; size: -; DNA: TGTGCCTGGGGCCATACGGCCTACAATGAGCAGTTCTTC; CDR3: CAWGHTAYNEQFF
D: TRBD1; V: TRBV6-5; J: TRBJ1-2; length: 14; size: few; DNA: TGTGCCAGCAGCCGGGGACAGGGAAGCTATGGCTACACCTTC; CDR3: CASSRGQGSYGYTF
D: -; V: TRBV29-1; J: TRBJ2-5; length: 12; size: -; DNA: TGCAGCGTTTCCCCGGGGCAAGAGACCCAGTACTTC; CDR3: CSVSPGQETQYF
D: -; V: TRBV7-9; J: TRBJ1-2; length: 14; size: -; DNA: TGTGCCAGCAGCTTAGTAGGGACTAACTATGGCTACACCTTC; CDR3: CASSLVGTNYGYTF
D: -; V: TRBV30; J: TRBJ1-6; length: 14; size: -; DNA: TGTGCCCCAACAATCCCCAGGGGAGGTTCACCCCTCCACTTT; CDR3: CAPTIPRGGSPLHF
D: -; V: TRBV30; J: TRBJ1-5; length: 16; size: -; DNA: TGTGCCTGGAGTGAAGGCGGGGCAGCTGGCAATCAGCCCCAGCATTTT; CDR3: CAWSEGGAAGNQPQHF
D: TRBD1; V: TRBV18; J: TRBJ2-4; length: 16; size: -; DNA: TGTGCCAGCTCATTAACCGGGACAGGGACCGAAAACATTCAGTACTTC; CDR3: CASSLTGTGTENIQYF
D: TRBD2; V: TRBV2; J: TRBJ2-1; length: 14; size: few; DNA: TGTGCCAGCAGCTTACTAGCGGGGAACAATGAGCAGTTCTTC; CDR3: CASSLLAGNNEQFF
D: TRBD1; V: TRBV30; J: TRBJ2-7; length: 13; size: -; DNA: TGTGCCTGGGCGCTCACAGGGGGCGGGGAGCAGTACTTC; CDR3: CAWALTGGGEQYF
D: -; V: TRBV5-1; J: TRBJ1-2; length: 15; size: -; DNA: TGCGCCAGCAGCGGCGGACTGGGGGCTAGTAATGGCTACACCTTC; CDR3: CASSGGLGASNGYTF
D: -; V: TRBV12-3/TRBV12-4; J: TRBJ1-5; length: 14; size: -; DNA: TGTGCCAGCAGTTACGGACAGAGCAATCAGCCCCAGCATTTT; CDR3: CASSYGQSNQPQHF
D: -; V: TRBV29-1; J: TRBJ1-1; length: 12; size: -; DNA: TGCAGCGGCCAGCGAATGAACACTGAAGCTTTCTTT; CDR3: CSGQRMNTEAFF
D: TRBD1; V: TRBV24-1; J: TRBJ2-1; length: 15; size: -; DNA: TGTGCCACCAGTGACGGGTCGGGACAGATCAATGAGCAGTTCTTC; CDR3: CATSDGSGQINEQFF
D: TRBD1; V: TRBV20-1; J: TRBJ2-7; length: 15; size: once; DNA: TGCAGTGCTAGAGTTCCGACAGGGGGCTCCTACGAGCAGTACTTC; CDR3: CSARVPTGGSYEQYF
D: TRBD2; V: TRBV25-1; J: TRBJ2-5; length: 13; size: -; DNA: TGTGCCAGCCTAGCGGGGGGAAGAGAGACCCAGTACTTC; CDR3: CASLAGGRETQYF
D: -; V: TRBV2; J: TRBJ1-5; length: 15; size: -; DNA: TGTGCCAGCAAGTTGGACCTCTATAGCAATCAGCCCCAGCATTTT; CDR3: CASKLDLYSNQPQHF